This T cell receptor beta chain was sequenced in a study of blood T cells in healthy people across ages. Overall study findings and caveats: Possibly, changes in expanded clonotypes were confounded because donor CMV status was unknown.

Combining a sample-barcoded 5' primer with a J-beta primer mix, a second PCR ran for about 7 to 11 cycles. In TCRdb, the 5' RACE reads were re-called with MiXCR into one record per CDR3 protein. The repertoire includes 750,000 to 950,000 distinct CDR3 sequences, around a quarter of them detected once, and over 2.5% sits in the top ten. Germline V gene sequence: CDR1 DFQATT, CDR2 SNEGSKA (reference sequence). V lost 6 bases and J lost 4; bases outside the gene matches: 15. This CDR3 spans 15 amino acids. Points on this clonotype: What it binds is unknown.

These data were also filed under a second study, of T cells of mothers and their children. According to that study: The study recruited three healthy Caucasian mothers and their six children as donors. M1S, a second-PCR primer, added sample barcodes and 2-4 random nucleotides. For each mother, over 9.5 million TCR beta CDR3 reads were obtained, and for each child, 2.5 million to 3 million.

Sequencing input: blood. This sequence joins TRBV20-1 and TRBJ2-7; 7 bases line up with TRBD1. The receptor comes from a boy younger than 18 in good health. DNA of the CDR3: TGCAGTGCCAAAGACAGGGCCGGCTTCATTTACGAGCAGTACTTC. Translated, it gives CSAKDRAGFIYEQYF.